Presented here are 15 T cell receptor beta chains from one specimen sequenced in a study of CD8 T cells in ankylosing spondylitis. Findings and caveats of the study: For ankylosing spondylitis blood, a TCR beta motif of seven to nine highly homologous variants appeared characteristic.

Their antigens are not known. MiXCR, applied by TCRdb to the 5' RACE reads, yields one record per CDR3 protein. The sample lists hundreds of thousands of distinct CDR3 sequences, roughly 26% occurring once. Sequencing used blood, either unsorted or a sorted T cell fraction (not recorded which). The origin of the receptors is a male donor with ankylosing spondylitis.

The chain couples TRBV12-3 or TRBV12-4 to TRBJ2-1; D possibly uses TRBD1 or TRBD2 (6 bases each). V shed 5 bases and J shed 6 bases, with 20 bases lying between them. This CDR3 has 16 residues. CDR3 residues: CASSPRGLINLNEQFF. The DNA of the CDR3 is TGTGCCAGCAGTCCCAGGGGACTCATTAATCTCAATGAGCAGTTCTTC.

The rearrangement joins TRBV12-3 or TRBV12-4 to TRBJ1-1; D gene uncertain. The CDR3 runs 13 residues. V gave up 5 bases and J gave up 0 bases, with 7 bases separating them. The DNA for the CDR3 is TGTGCCAGCAGTCTCATCATGAACACTGAAGCTTTCTTT. This gives the protein CASSLIMNTEAFF.

There are many counts of this clonotype. V gene TRBV3-1 combines with J gene TRBJ2-1; 11 nucleotides agree with TRBD2. J was trimmed by 5 bases and V by 4 bases; bases with no gene match: 4. The germline V gene encodes CDR1 LGHDT and CDR2 YNNKEL (reference sequence). The CDR3 runs to 15 residues. CDR3 nucleotides: TGTGCCAGCAGCCCAGGGACTAGCGGTCACAATGAGCAGTTCTTC. Translation gives CASSPGTSGHNEQFF.

J is TRBJ1-3 and V is TRBV7-2; D is unresolved. Between the trimmed V and J ends, which lost 1 base and 0 bases, there was a span of 7 bases. CDR3 size: 15 residues. Looked up from germline, CDR1 is SGHTA and CDR2 is FQGNSA. The CDR3 nucleotides read TGTGCCAGCAGCTTAGGGGCAATCTCTGGAAACACCATATATTTT. Translating it yields CASSLGAISGNTIYF.

This clonotype was seen a single time. CDR3 loop: CASSYRTTGGGDTQYF. CDR3 nucleotide sequence: TGTGCCAGCAGCTACCGAACGACAGGGGGCGGGGATACGCAGTATTTT. The V call is TRBV11-2, the J call TRBJ2-3, with 10 nucleotides matching TRBD1. The germline CDR1 and CDR2 sequences are SGHAT and FQNNGV. The CDR3 loop spans 16 amino acids. V shed 4 bases and J 6 bases; nucleotides not matched to a gene: 10.

This chain connects TRBV7-2 to TRBJ2-1; 9 bases match TRBD2. CDR1 SGHTA and CDR2 FQGNSA come from the germline V gene. The V and J ends lost 7 bases and 6 bases, in that order; junction bases with no gene match: 13. The CDR3 sequence is 16 residues long. DNA for the CDR3: TGTGCCAGCACCCCATATAGTAGCGGGGGTTTCAATGAGCAGTTCTTC. Translation gives CASTPYSSGGFNEQFF.

Ten or more counts support this clonotype. The chain carries TRBV7-9 and TRBJ1-3; 9 nucleotides match TRBD1. CDR1 and CDR2 (germline): SEHNR, FQNEAQ (reference sequence). The CDR3 sequence is 16 residues long. V shed 5 bases, J shed 3 bases, and the junction held 8 bases outside the gene matches. The CDR3 region is CASSPEDRGGGNTIYF. CDR3 nucleotides: TGTGCCAGCAGCCCGGAGGACAGGGGTGGTGGAAACACCATATATTTT.

This clonotype was picked up a small number of times. The V call is TRBV20-1, the J call TRBJ2-3; D is unclear. This CDR3 spans 12 amino acids. Germline values: CDR1 DFQATT, CDR2 SNEGSKA (reference sequence). V was pared by 2 bases and J by 11 bases, with 14 bases between. The CDR3 loop reads CSARSGSLGQYF. The CDR3 nucleotides read TGCAGTGCTAGATCGGGCAGCCTGGGGCAGTATTTT.

This sequence joins TRBV5-1 and TRBJ2-5, with TRBD2 as a possible D gene (6 bases). The CDR3 extends over 14 amino acids. Germline lookup yields CDR1 SGHRS and CDR2 YFSETQ. V lost 5 bases, J lost 3 bases, and 14 bases lay in between. The CDR3 loop is CASRVWGEEETQYF. The CDR3 DNA reads as TGCGCCAGCAGGGTCTGGGGGGAGGAAGAGACCCAGTACTTC.

The CDR3 region is CASSTSWTSGRPLGEQFF. The CDR3 DNA is TGCGCCAGCAGCACCTCCTGGACTAGCGGGAGGCCACTTGGGGAGCAGTTCTTC. The chain joins TRBV5-1 to TRBJ2-1; TRBD2 matches at 14 bases. The CDR3 covers 18 residues. Germline V gene lookup returns CDR1 SGHRS and CDR2 YFSETQ. After removal of 4 bases from V and 10 bases from J, the junction contained 16 bases not matched to a gene.

The J gene is TRBJ2-1, the V gene TRBV3-1; D perhaps matches TRBD1 (6 bases). Per the germline V gene, CDR1 is LGHDT and CDR2 is YNNKEL (reference sequence). The CDR3 length is 15 residues. With 0 bases removed from V and 2 bases from J, the gap between germline ends came to 8 bases. Here the CDR3 DNA reads TGTGCCAGCAGCCAAGAACAGGGAACCTACAATGAGCAGTTCTTC. Its translation is CASSQEQGTYNEQFF.

This clonotype has a handful of counts. This chain links TRBV11-2 with TRBJ1-3, with D hard to call. The CDR3 totals 14 residues. Germline CDR1 and CDR2: SGHAT and FQNNGV. V lost 5 bases to trimming and J lost 0 bases, with 8 bases between them. The CDR3 protein is CASSRVYSGNTIYF. In DNA form, the CDR3 reads TGTGCCAGCAGCCGGGTTTACTCTGGAAACACCATATATTTT.

This clonotype was seen a single time. V and J are TRBV3-1 and TRBJ2-5; D gene unclear. Deletions cut 2 bases from V and 5 bases from J, with 9 bases between. CDR3 length: 13 amino acids. Per the germline V gene, CDR1 is LGHDT and CDR2 is YNNKEL (reference sequence). The CDR3 region is CASSQPSGETQYF. Written as DNA, the CDR3 is TGTGCCAGCAGCCAACCCTCTGGCGAGACCCAGTACTTC.

The chain couples TRBV5-1 to TRBJ2-1; D unclear. Germline CDR1 is SGHRS and CDR2 is YFSETQ. The CDR3 runs to 12 residues. Trimming took off 2 bases at V and 5 bases at J, with 5 bases between the two ends. CDR3 sequence: CASSFGDNEQFF. CDR3 nucleotides: TGCGCCAGCAGCTTTGGGGACAATGAGCAGTTCTTC.

This rearrangement joins TRBV2 to TRBJ2-1, with 9 nucleotides matching TRBD2. Germline CDR1 and CDR2: SNHLY and FYNNEI. CDR3 size: 14 residues. V gave up 7 bases and J gave up 4 bases; unmatched junction bases: 5. For the CDR3, the DNA is TGTGCCAGCAAGAAGACTAGCGGATACAATGAGCAGTTCTTC. Translation: CASKKTSGYNEQFF. The full variable domain, its missing parts supplied by reference TRBV2 and TRBJ2-1, is EPEVTQTPSHQVTQMGQEVILRCVPISNHLYFYWYRQILGQKVEFLVSFYNNEISEKSEIFDDQFSVERPDGSNFTLKIRSTKLEDSAMYFCASKKTSGYNEQFFGPGTRLTVL.